The 5 T cell receptor beta chains below were found in one sample sequenced in a study of monozygotic twins with inflammatory bowel disease. Using the 5' RACE reads, TCRdb records one entry per CDR3 protein without DNA. This table holds 350,000 to 500,000 distinct CDR3 sequences. The sequencing input was blood. Receptors were obtained from a human donor with ulcerative colitis or Crohn's disease, or a healthy co-twin of an affected twin (not recorded which).

This chain links TRBV5-1 with TRBJ2-1; TCRdb outputs TRBD2, but without DNA this stays unchecked. The CDR3 has 16 residues. Germline loops: CDR1 SGHRS, CDR2 YFSETQ. The CDR3 sequence is CASSYSGTSDYNEQFF.

This rearrangement joins TRBV7-9 to TRBJ1-1; TCRdb proposes TRBD1, but this gene call is untestable without DNA. CDR1 is SEHNR and CDR2 is FQNEAQ in the germline V gene (reference sequence). The CDR3 is made up of 15 amino acids. The CDR3 here is CASSPRQEPNTEAFF.

The rearrangement uses TRBV12-3 or TRBV12-4 and TRBJ2-3; the D call from TCRdb, TRBD1, cannot be confirmed without DNA. CDR3 length: 14 amino acids. This chain's CDR3 is CASSSRQPADTQYF.

The CDR3 sequence: CASSPGTSGGDEQFF. The chain recombines TRBV11-2 with TRBJ2-1; as DNA is missing, the TRBD2 call by TCRdb cannot be tested. The CDR3 runs to 15 residues. Looked up from germline, CDR1 is SGHAT and CDR2 is FQNNGV.

The chain uses TRBV5-1 and TRBJ2-1; TCRdb lists TRBD2, though no DNA is available to test this call. The CDR3 length is 14 residues. Germline CDR1 and CDR2: SGHRS and YFSETQ. CDR3 amino acids: CASSLWTSVYEQFF. The variable domain in full, with the rest retrieved from reference TRBV5-1 and TRBJ2-1, is KAGVTQTPRYLIKTRGQQVTLSCSPISGHRSVSWYQQTPGQGLQFLFEYFSETQRNKGNFPGRFSGRQFSNSRSEMNVSTLELGDSALYLCASSLWTSVYEQFFGPGTRLTVL.